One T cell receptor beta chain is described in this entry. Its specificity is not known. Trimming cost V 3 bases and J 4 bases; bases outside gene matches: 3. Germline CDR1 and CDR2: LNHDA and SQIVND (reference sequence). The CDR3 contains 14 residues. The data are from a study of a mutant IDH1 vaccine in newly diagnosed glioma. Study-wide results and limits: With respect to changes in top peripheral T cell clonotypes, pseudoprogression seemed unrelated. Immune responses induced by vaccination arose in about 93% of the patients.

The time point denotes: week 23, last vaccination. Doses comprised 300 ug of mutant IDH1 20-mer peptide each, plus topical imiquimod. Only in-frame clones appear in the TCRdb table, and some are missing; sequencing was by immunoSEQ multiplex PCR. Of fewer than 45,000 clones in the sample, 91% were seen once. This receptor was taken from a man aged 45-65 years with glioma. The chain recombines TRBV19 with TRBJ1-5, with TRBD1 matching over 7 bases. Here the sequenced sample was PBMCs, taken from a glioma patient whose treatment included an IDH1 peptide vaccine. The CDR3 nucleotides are TGTGCCAGTAGTATTACAGGGGCAAATCAGCCCCAGCATTTT. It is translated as CASSITGANQPQHF. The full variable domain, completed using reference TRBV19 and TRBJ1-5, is DGGITQSPKYLFRKEGQNVTLSCEQNLNHDAMYWYRQDPGQGLRLIYYSQIVNDFQKGDIAEGYSVSREKKESFPLTVTSAQKNPTAFYLCASSITGANQPQHFGDGTRLSIL.